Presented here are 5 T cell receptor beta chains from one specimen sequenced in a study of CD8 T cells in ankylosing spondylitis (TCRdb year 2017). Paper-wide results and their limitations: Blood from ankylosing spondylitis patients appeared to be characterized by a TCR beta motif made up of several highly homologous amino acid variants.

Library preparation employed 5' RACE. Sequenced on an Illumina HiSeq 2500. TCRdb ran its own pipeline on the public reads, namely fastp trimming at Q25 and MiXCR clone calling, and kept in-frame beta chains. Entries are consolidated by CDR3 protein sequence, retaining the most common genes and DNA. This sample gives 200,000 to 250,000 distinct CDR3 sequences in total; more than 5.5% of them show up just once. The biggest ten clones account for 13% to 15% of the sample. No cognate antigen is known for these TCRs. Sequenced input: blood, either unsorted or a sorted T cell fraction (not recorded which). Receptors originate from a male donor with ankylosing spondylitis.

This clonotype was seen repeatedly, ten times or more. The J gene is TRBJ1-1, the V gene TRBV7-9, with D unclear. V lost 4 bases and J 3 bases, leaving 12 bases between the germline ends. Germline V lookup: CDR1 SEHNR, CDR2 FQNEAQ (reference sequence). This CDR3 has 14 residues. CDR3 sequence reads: CASSYARGDTEAFF. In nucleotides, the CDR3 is TGTGCCAGCAGCTACGCGAGAGGAGACACTGAAGCTTTCTTT.

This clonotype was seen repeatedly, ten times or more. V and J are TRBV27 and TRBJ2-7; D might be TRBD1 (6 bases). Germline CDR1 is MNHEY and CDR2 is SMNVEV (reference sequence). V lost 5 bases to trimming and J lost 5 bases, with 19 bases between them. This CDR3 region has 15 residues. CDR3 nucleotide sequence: TGTGCCAGCAGTCTTACAGGGTACAGTCGCGACGAGCAGTACTTC. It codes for CASSLTGYSRDEQYF.

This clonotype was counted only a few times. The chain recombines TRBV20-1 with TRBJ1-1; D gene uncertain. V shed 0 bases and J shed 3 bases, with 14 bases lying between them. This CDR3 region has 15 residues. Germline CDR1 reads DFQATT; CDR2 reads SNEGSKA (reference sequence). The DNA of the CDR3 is TGCAGTGCTAGAGACACCAAAGGACGGGACACTGAAGCTTTCTTT. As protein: CSARDTKGRDTEAFF.

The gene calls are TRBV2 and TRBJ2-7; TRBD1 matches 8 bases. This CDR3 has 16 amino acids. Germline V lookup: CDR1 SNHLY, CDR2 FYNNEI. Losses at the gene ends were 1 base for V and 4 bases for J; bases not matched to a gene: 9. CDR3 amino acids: CASSEVGQGKRYEQYF. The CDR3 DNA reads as TGTGCCAGCAGTGAAGTTGGACAGGGTAAAAGATACGAGCAGTACTTC.

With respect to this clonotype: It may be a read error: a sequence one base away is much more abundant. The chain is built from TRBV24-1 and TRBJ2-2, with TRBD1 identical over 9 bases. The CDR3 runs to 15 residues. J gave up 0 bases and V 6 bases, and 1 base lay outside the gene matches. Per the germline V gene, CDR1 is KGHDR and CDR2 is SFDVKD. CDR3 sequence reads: CATSWTGANTGELFF. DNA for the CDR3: TGTGCCACCAGTTGGACAGGGGCGAACACCGGGGAGCTGTTTTTT.